This entry features one TCR beta chain sequence. No antigen is known for it. Expressed TCRB transcripts got sequenced, as all isolated RNA was reverse transcribed. Data came from immunoSEQ multiplex PCR; TCRdb stores just in-frame clones and leaves some out. Of 150,000 or so clones in the sample, about a tenth were seen once. The source of the sample is a study of beta chain features in type 1 diabetes. Study-level findings and limits: In all four CD4+ subsets, TCRB CDR3 length was significantly, moderately reduced in type 1 diabetes. Amplification by PCR could prefer shorter templates, with the same effect in patients and controls. Among patients, naive, central memory and Treg TCRB repertoires appeared more similar than among healthy donors.

Germline CDR1 GTSNPN, CDR2 SVGIG (reference sequence). V lost 0 bases to trimming and J lost 7 bases, with 6 bases between them. The CDR3 is made up of 12 amino acids. The TCR originated in a man aged 18 to 30 in good health. This chain connects TRBV30 to TRBJ1-4, with no clear D. Sequencing was performed on central memory CD4+ T cells from blood. The CDR3 nucleotides are TGTGCCTGGAGTGTACCGAGTGAAAAACTGTTTTTT. Translating it yields CAWSVPSEKLFF. Full variable domain (rest looked up from reference TRBV30 and TRBJ1-4): SQTIHQWPATLVQPVGSPLSLECTVEGTSNPNLYWYRQAAGRGLQLLFYSVGIGQISSEVPQNLSASRPQDRQFILSSKKLLLSDSGFYLCAWSVPSEKLFFGSGTQLSVL.